The clone carrying this TCR beta chain was detected only once. What it recognizes is unknown. Sequencing used immunoSEQ multiplex PCR; TCRdb keeps in-frame clones, though not all of them. The sample consists of roughly 48,000 clones, about four fifths of them appearing once. The CDR3 runs to 13 residues. V gave up 9 bases and J gave up 5 bases; unmatched junction bases: 9. Germline CDR1 reads LNHNV; CDR2 reads YYDKDF (reference sequence). The entry originates in a study of OX40 agonist ivuxolimab in advanced cancers. Study details: Checkpoint inhibitors had been given previously to roughly 36% of patients. Findings and caveats of the study: The study observed clonal expansion of CD4+ and CD8+ blood T cells by week 6 at 0.1 to 3.0 mg/kg.

The source material was CD4+ or CD8+ T cells sorted from blood, sampled in a trial of the OX40 agonist ivuxolimab. The clonotype was recovered from an adult with an advanced solid tumor such as melanoma, head and neck, liver or kidney cancer. The chain couples TRBV15 to TRBJ2-5, with TRBD1 matching 7 bases. In DNA form, the CDR3 reads TGTGCCACTCGAGACAGGGTCCGGGAGACCCAGTACTTC. Translating gives CATRDRVRETQYF.